This TCR beta chain originates from a study of cytomegalovirus exposure and HLA in healthy donors. Healthy donors of bone marrow made up the group. Germline V lookup: CDR1 SNHLY, CDR2 FYNNEI. This CDR3 region has 15 residues. V dropped 2 bases and J dropped 7 bases, with 15 bases sitting between them. The study's findings and limits: Several V segments, TRBV6-2 and TRBV6-3 among them, could not be told apart and were dropped. The authors listed 150 to 200 TCR beta chains as cytomegalovirus-associated.

As to this clone: Its antigen remains unknown.

The PCR ran on 60 Vbeta and 13 Jbeta primers. Libraries were prepared by immunoSEQ multiplex PCR; TCRdb keeps only in-frame clonotypes and omits some of them. The sample has some 120,000 clones, around 60% seen once. The rearrangement joins TRBV2 to TRBJ1-5; D possibly corresponds to TRBD1 (5 bases). The TCR comes from a woman in her forties in good health and CMV-seropositive. What was sequenced was PBMCs. The CDR3 protein is CASSEIQGSRQPQHF. In nucleotides, the CDR3 is TGTGCCAGCAGTGAAATCCAGGGCAGTAGGCAGCCCCAGCATTTT.